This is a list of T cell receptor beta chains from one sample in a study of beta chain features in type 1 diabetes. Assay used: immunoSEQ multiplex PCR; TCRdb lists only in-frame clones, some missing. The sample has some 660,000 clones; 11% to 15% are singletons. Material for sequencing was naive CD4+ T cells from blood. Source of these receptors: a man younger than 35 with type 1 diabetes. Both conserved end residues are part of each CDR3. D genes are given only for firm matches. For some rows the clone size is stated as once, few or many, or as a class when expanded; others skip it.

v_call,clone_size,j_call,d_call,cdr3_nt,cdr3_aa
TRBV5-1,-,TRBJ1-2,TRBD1,TGCGCCAGCACCCTCCAGGGGGCCGATGGCTACACCTTC,CASTLQGADGYTF
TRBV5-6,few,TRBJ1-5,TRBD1,TGTGCCAGCAGCTTGTGGGACAGGGAGGGTCAGCCCCAGCATTTT,CASSLWDREGQPQHF
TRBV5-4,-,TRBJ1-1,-,TGTGCCAGCAGCTTGGACAGACTGAACACTGAAGCTTTCTTT,CASSLDRLNTEAFF
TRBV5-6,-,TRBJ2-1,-,TGTGCCAGCAGCTTCAGGGTAACGATCTACAATGAGCAGTTCTTC,CASSFRVTIYNEQFF
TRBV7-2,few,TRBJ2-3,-,TGTGCCAGCACCCTATGGACTACCAACACAGATACGCAGTATTTT,CASTLWTTNTDTQYF
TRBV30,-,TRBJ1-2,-,TGTGCCTGGAGTGAAGGGATCTACTATGGCTACACCTTC,CAWSEGIYYGYTF
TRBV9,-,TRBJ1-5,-,TGTGCCAGCAGCGTAGGGCCGCTCAATCAGCCCCAGCATTTT,CASSVGPLNQPQHF
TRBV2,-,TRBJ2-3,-,TGTGCCAGCAGTACAGGTCCCTCCTACACAGATACGCAGTATTTT,CASSTGPSYTDTQYF
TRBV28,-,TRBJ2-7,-,TGTGCCAGCAGTTTAGCCCCCTCGATCCAGTACTTC,CASSLAPSIQYF
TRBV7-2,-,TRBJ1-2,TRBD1,TGTGCCAGCAGCTCGGGACAGGGGGCGGGAGGCTACACCTTC,CASSSGQGAGGYTF
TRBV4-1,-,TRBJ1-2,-,TGCGCCAGCAGCGATTACAGGGATAACTATGGCTACACCTTC,CASSDYRDNYGYTF
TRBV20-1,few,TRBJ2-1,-,TGCAGTGCTAGAGCCTACAATGAGCAGTTCTTC,CSARAYNEQFF
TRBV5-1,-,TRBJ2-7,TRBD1,TGCGCCAGCAGCTTAGGGGGCACGGTCTACGAGCAGTACTTC,CASSLGGTVYEQYF
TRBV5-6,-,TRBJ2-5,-,TGTGCCAGCAACCGCCCGAGGACAGAACAAGAGACCCAGTACTTC,CASNRPRTEQETQYF
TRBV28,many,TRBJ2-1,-,TGTGCCAGCAGCCACTCCTACAATGAGCAGTTCTTC,CASSHSYNEQFF
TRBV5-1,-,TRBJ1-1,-,TGCGCCAGCAGCTCCCGTGGAGGCAACACTGAAGCTTTCTTT,CASSSRGGNTEAFF
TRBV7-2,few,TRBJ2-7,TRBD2,TGTGCCAGCAGTTATATAGCGGGGGGCTCCTACGAGCAGTACTTC,CASSYIAGGSYEQYF
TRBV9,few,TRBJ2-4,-,TGTGCCAGCAGCGCTGACATCTCCGAAAACATTCAGTACTTC,CASSADISENIQYF
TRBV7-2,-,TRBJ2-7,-,TGTGCCAGCAAGTCGGGGGCGCGATCCTACGAGCAGTACTTC,CASKSGARSYEQYF
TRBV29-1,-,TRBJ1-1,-,TGCAGCGTTGAAGATCGCCCGAAGGGGACTGAAGCTTTCTTT,CSVEDRPKGTEAFF